This T cell receptor (beta chain) derives from a study of blood T cell repertoires in COVID-19. About the research overall: There were acute and convalescent COVID-19 samples, and they came from the United States, Italy and Spain. The cDNA or gDNA used as material had been derived from T cells, B-cell-depleted T cells, or PBMCs.

In the authors' methods: Nucleated cell number was recorded as an estimate derived from reference gene primer amplification. Data came from immunoSEQ multiplex PCR; TCRdb stores just in-frame clones and leaves some out. That table gives V, J and clone size, and the DNA gave D and trimming. The sample yields roughly 84,000 clones, around 80% seen once. This clonotype originated in a woman in her thirties or forties with active or convalescent COVID-19. Material: peripheral blood.

DNA of the CDR3: TGTGCCACCAGCAGAGGACAGGGTCCCGGTCAGCCCCAGCATTTT. Translating it yields CATSRGQGPGQPQHF. V and J are TRBV15 and TRBJ1-5, with 7 bases aligning to TRBD1. Germline V gene lookup returns CDR1 LNHNV and CDR2 YYDKDF (reference sequence). Trimming took 1 base from V and 6 from J; bases not matched to a gene: 6. The CDR3 sequence is 15 residues long. The full variable domain, with the rest looked up from reference TRBV15 and TRBJ1-5, is DAMVIQNPRYQVTQFGKPVTLSCSQTLNHNVMYWYQQKSSQAPKLLFHYYDKDFNNEADTPDNFQSRRPNTSFCFLDIRSPGLGDTAMYLCATSRGQGPGQPQHFGDGTRLSIL.